These T cell receptor beta chains were read from a single sample in a study of T cell responses to AZD1222 COVID-19 vaccine. TCRdb's copy holds only in-frame clones and misses some; the assay was immunoSEQ multiplex PCR. The profile covers about 8,000 clones, with over 75% appearing a single time and less than 9% taken by the ten largest. The material sequenced was peripheral blood, taken 28 days after the second AZD1222 dose. Receptor source: an adult who received the AZD1222 COVID-19 vaccine. Both conserved end residues are part of each CDR3. Each record gives: J gene, V gene, D gene, clone size, CDR3 protein, CDR3 DNA. The D gene is left open where the match is weak. The size entry is marked missing in some rows and otherwise reads once, few, many or a size class.

TRBJ2-7 TRBV2 . . CASSSDSPGEQYF TGTGCCAGCAGCTCGGACAGCCCTGGCGAGCAGTACTTC
TRBJ1-3 TRBV29-1 . . CSVGTGNTIYF TGCAGCGTTGGGACGGGAAACACCATATATTTT
TRBJ2-5 TRBV18 . . CASSPPGAETQYF TGTGCCAGCTCACCACCGGGGGCAGAGACCCAGTACTTC
TRBJ2-5 TRBV29-1 . . CSVGAGATQYF TGCAGCGTGGGGGCGGGGGCGACCCAGTACTTC
TRBJ1-5 TRBV19 . once CASSIAASKGNQPQHF TGTGCCAGTAGTATAGCAGCGAGTAAGGGCAATCAGCCCCAGCATTTT
TRBJ2-7 TRBV5-1 TRBD1 once CASSSEDRGTYEQYF TGCGCCAGCAGCTCGGAGGACAGGGGAACCTACGAGCAGTACTTC
TRBJ1-4 TRBV29-1 . . CSARFRDEKLFF TGCAGCGCGCGGTTCAGGGATGAAAAACTGTTTTTT
TRBJ2-7 TRBV6-5 TRBD1 . CASRRDRGYEQYF TGTGCCAGCAGACGGGACAGGGGTTACGAGCAGTACTTC
TRBJ2-1 TRBV14 . . CASSRFSGTGSSYNEQFF TGTGCCAGCAGCCGGTTCTCCGGGACTGGGAGCTCCTACAATGAGCAGTTCTTC
TRBJ1-4 TRBV19 . . CASSPGLGREKLFF TGTGCCAGTAGCCCGGGCCTCGGGAGGGAAAAACTGTTTTTT
TRBJ2-3 TRBV4-3 . . CASSQDPVRVPPTDTQYF TGCGCCAGCAGCCAGGATCCTGTGAGGGTCCCACCCACAGATACGCAGTATTTT
TRBJ1-3 TRBV3-1/TRBV3-2 . . CASSQAPSSGNTIYF TGTGCCAGCAGCCAAGCGCCAAGCTCTGGAAACACCATATATTTT
TRBJ2-7 TRBV11-2 . . CASSFWGFSYEQYF TGTGCCAGCAGCTTTTGGGGGTTCTCCTACGAGCAGTACTTC
TRBJ2-7 TRBV10-1 . . CASSSGSAEQYF TGCGCCAGCAGCTCAGGGTCGGCCGAGCAGTACTTC
TRBJ2-7 TRBV28 . once CASSFLTTSSYEQYF TGTGCCAGCAGTTTTCTTACAACGAGCTCCTACGAGCAGTACTTC
TRBJ2-1 TRBV18 TRBD2 . CASSAALAGTYNEQFF TGTGCCAGCTCAGCCGCCCTAGCGGGGACCTACAATGAGCAGTTCTTC
TRBJ1-3 TRBV5-1 TRBD1 . CASSPRDRVSVNTIYF TGCGCCAGCAGCCCCCGGGACAGGGTTAGTGTAAACACCATATATTTT
TRBJ1-1 TRBV5-8 TRBD1 . CASSATGETEAFF TGTGCCAGCAGCGCTACAGGGGAGACTGAAGCTTTCTTT
TRBJ1-5 TRBV18 . . CASSPQGRGSGQPQHF TGTGCCAGCTCACCACAGGGGCGGGGGAGTGGGCAGCCCCAGCATTTT
TRBJ2-7 TRBV6-5 TRBD1 . CASSYRKTGGSREQYF TGTGCCAGCAGTTACCGAAAGACAGGGGGCTCTCGAGAGCAGTACTTC
TRBJ2-1 TRBV4-2 TRBD1 . CASSQGDRDYNEQFF TGTGCCAGCAGCCAGGGGGACAGGGATTACAATGAGCAGTTCTTC
TRBJ2-7 TRBV5-1 . . CASSSSYEQYF TGCGCCAGCAGCTCCTCCTACGAGCAGTACTTC
TRBJ1-4 TRBV5-1 . . CASSLAGRRDEKLFF TGCGCCAGCAGCTTGGCCGGCCGGAGGGATGAAAAACTGTTTTTT
TRBJ1-2 TRBV28 TRBD1 . CASSGARQGYGYTF TGTGCCAGCAGCGGGGCCCGACAGGGTTATGGCTACACCTTC
TRBJ1-1 TRBV7-9 . . CASSLSGGTEAFF TGTGCCAGCAGCTTAAGTGGAGGGACTGAAGCTTTCTTT
TRBJ2-3 TRBV28 TRBD2 few CASSLWGLAGGTDTQYF TGTGCCAGCAGTTTATGGGGCCTAGCGGGAGGCACAGATACGCAGTATTTT
TRBJ1-5 TRBV18 . once CASSGGGGNQPQHF TGTGCCAGCTCAGGGGGGGGTGGCAATCAGCCCCAGCATTTT
TRBJ2-2 TRBV7-2 . . CASSAWEGAGELFF TGTGCCAGCAGCGCGTGGGAGGGGGCCGGGGAGCTGTTTTTT
TRBJ2-2 TRBV29-1 TRBD1 . CSVHIQGTGELFF TGCAGCGTTCACATACAGGGGACCGGGGAGCTGTTTTTT
TRBJ2-1 TRBV3-1/TRBV3-2 . . CASSQGGSVAQNEQFF TGTGCCAGCAGCCAAGGGGGGTCTGTGGCCCAAAATGAGCAGTTCTTC
TRBJ2-7 TRBV7-9 . . CASSASYEQYF TGTGCCAGCAGCGCGTCCTACGAGCAGTACTTC
TRBJ1-5 TRBV5-1 TRBD1 . CASSLGNRGSNQPQHF TGCGCCAGCAGCTTGGGTAACAGGGGAAGCAATCAGCCCCAGCATTTT
TRBJ2-3 TRBV5-1 . . CASSLGQTTDTQYF TGCGCCAGCAGCTTGGGGCAGACCACAGATACGCAGTATTTT
TRBJ1-3 TRBV28 . . CASSFPGTFSGNTIYF TGTGCCAGCAGTTTCCCCGGGACGTTCTCTGGAAACACCATATATTTT
TRBJ1-1 TRBV6-6 . . CASSRETAGKNTEAFF TGTGCCAGCAGTCGAGAAACAGCTGGAAAGAACACTGAAGCTTTCTTT
TRBJ2-7 TRBV29-1 . . CSVESGGPYEQYF TGCAGCGTTGAATCAGGAGGCCCCTACGAGCAGTACTTC
TRBJ1-1 TRBV14 TRBD1 . CASSQWTGMNTEAFF TGTGCCAGCAGCCAGTGGACAGGGATGAACACTGAAGCTTTCTTT
TRBJ1-1 TRBV19 . . CASSQQENTEAFF TGTGCCAGTAGCCAACAGGAGAACACTGAAGCTTTCTTT
TRBJ1-1 TRBV28 . few CASGRGNTEAFF TGTGCCAGCGGACGGGGGAACACTGAAGCTTTCTTT
TRBJ2-3 TRBV4-3 TRBD2 . CASSQDREREGGTDTQYF TGCGCCAGCAGCCAAGATAGGGAGCGGGAGGGCGGCACAGATACGCAGTATTTT
TRBJ2-2 TRBV24-1 . . CATSAWTAGGELFF TGTGCCACCAGTGCCTGGACGGCCGGGGGGGAGCTGTTTTTT
TRBJ1-1 TRBV10-3 TRBD1 . CAISESQGAITEAFF TGTGCCATCAGTGAGTCACAGGGGGCTATCACTGAAGCTTTCTTT
TRBJ1-5 TRBV7-9 . . CASSLGGLQPQHF TGTGCCAGCAGCTTAGGAGGGCTCCAGCCCCAGCATTTT
TRBJ2-5 TRBV21-1 . . CAKTQETQYF TGTGCCAAGACGCAAGAGACCCAGTACTTC
TRBJ2-7 TRBV19 TRBD2 few CASRTSGESAYEQYF TGTGCCAGTAGGACTAGCGGGGAGTCCGCATACGAGCAGTACTTC
TRBJ2-7 TRBV7-2 TRBD2 once CASSLASGGAVAYEQYF TGTGCCAGCAGCTTGGCTAGCGGGGGGGCCGTGGCCTACGAGCAGTACTTC
TRBJ1-1 TRBV28 TRBD1 . CASSRGTGDTEAFF TGTGCCAGCAGTCGGGGGACAGGGGACACTGAAGCTTTCTTT
TRBJ2-3 TRBV19 . . CASSTRTDTQYF TGTGCCAGTAGTACCCGCACAGATACGCAGTATTTT
TRBJ2-7 TRBV7-8 . . CASSLASRYEQYF TGTGCCAGCAGCTTAGCTAGTCGCTACGAGCAGTACTTC
TRBJ2-7 TRBV19 TRBD1 few CASSLTGTDEYEQYF TGTGCCAGTAGTTTGACCGGGACAGACGAATACGAGCAGTACTTC
TRBJ2-2 TRBV27 . . CASSSLWQGIGGELFF TGTGCCAGCAGTTCACTGTGGCAGGGGATTGGTGGGGAGCTGTTTTTT
TRBJ2-1 TRBV6-2/TRBV6-3 . . CASSYNYNEQFF TGTGCCAGCAGTTACAACTACAATGAGCAGTTCTTC
TRBJ2-7 TRBV6-1 . . CASSQSPGNLYEQYF TGTGCCAGCAGTCAAAGCCCGGGCAACCTCTACGAGCAGTACTTC
TRBJ2-1 TRBV7-8 TRBD2 . CASSYLGLADNEQFF TGTGCCAGCAGCTACCTGGGACTAGCGGACAATGAGCAGTTCTTC
TRBJ2-3 TRBV27 TRBD2 once CASSSKRGGLPDTQYF TGTGCCAGCAGTTCAAAGCGGGGGGGCCTCCCCGATACGCAGTATTTT
TRBJ2-1 TRBV19 . . CASRPVGNGYNEQFF TGTGCCAGCCGACCGGTGGGGAATGGGTACAATGAGCAGTTCTTC
TRBJ2-1 TRBV6-5 TRBD2 . CASSLAGGPDEQFF TGTGCCAGCAGTCTAGCGGGAGGGCCTGACGAGCAGTTCTTC
TRBJ1-3 TRBV29-1 . . CSVGGGQNSGNTIYF TGCAGCGTTGGGGGTGGGCAGAACTCTGGAAACACCATATATTTT
TRBJ1-5 TRBV29-1 . . CSARGPGSNQPQHF TGCAGCGCCCGAGGGCCCGGTAGCAATCAGCCCCAGCATTTT